A single sample gave rise to the 20 T cell receptor beta chains below, sequenced in a study of cytomegalovirus exposure and HLA in healthy donors. PCR primers comprised 60 Vbeta and 13 Jbeta primers. Clones were read by immunoSEQ multiplex PCR, and TCRdb kept only the in-frame ones, dropping some. The sample has about 130,000 clones, around 78% seen once. The sample comprised PBMCs. These TCRs come from a woman between 50 and 59 years old in good health and CMV-seronegative.

The genes are TRBV7-9 and TRBJ2-1; TRBD2 matches 11 bases. Trimming cost V 6 bases and J 2 bases; bases outside gene matches: 6. CDR1 is SEHNR and CDR2 is FQNEAQ in the germline V gene (reference sequence). CDR3 size: 16 residues. The CDR3 nucleotides read TGTGCCAGCAGTTACGGACTAGCGGGCCCCTACAATGAGCAGTTCTTC. Its translation is CASSYGLAGPYNEQFF. Together with reference TRBV7-9 and TRBJ2-1, the CDR3 gives the full variable domain: DTGVSQNPRHKITKRGQNVTFRCDPISEHNRLYWYRQTLGQGPEFLTYFQNEAQLEKSRLLSDRFSAERPKGSFSTLEIQRTEQGDSAMYLCASSYGLAGPYNEQFFGPGTRLTVL.

This chain links TRBV2 with TRBJ1-4; 7 bases align to TRBD1. The germline V gene has CDR1 SNHLY and CDR2 FYNNEI. J lost 8 bases, V lost 4 bases, and 7 bases had no gene match. This CDR3 has 14 residues. DNA of the CDR3: TGTGCCAGCAGTGTGACAGGGAGTAAAGAAAAACTGTTTTTT. Its protein is CASSVTGSKEKLFF.

The rearrangement uses TRBV5-4 and TRBJ2-1, with unresolved D. In germline, CDR1 is SGHNT, CDR2 YYREEE (reference sequence). The CDR3 contains 13 residues. Trimming stripped 5 bases from V and 5 bases from J, with 11 bases between. The CDR3 DNA is TGTGCCAGCAGTTCCCAGAACGACAATGAGCAGTTCTTC. Protein product: CASSSQNDNEQFF.

The chain uses TRBV5-1 and TRBJ2-1; 11 nucleotides line up with TRBD1. The germline gives CDR1 SGHRS, CDR2 YFSETQ. The CDR3 length is 16 residues. Trimming took 4 bases from V and 2 from J; bases not matched to a gene: 5. The CDR3 loop is CASSRGDRGTYNEQFF. The CDR3 region has the DNA TGCGCCAGCAGCCGGGGGGACAGGGGGACCTACAATGAGCAGTTCTTC.

This clone was counted ten times or more. The chain carries TRBV10-2 and TRBJ2-7; D may be TRBD1 (7 bases). Germline-derived CDR1 and CDR2 are WSHSY and SAAADI. V lost 5 bases, J lost 3 bases, and 17 bases lay in between. The length of the CDR3 is 15 residues. CDR3 protein: CASSKGGTVDYEQYV. DNA for the CDR3: TGCGCCAGCAGTAAAGGGGGGACAGTCGACTACGAGCAGTACGTC.

The chain links TRBV5-1 to TRBJ2-3, with D unclear. The germline gives CDR1 SGHRS, CDR2 YFSETQ. This CDR3 contains 13 residues. Trimming left V 4 bases short and J 4 bases short, with 10 bases between. The CDR3 DNA follows: TGCGCCAGCAGCCTAGGTGGTGCAGATACGCAGTATTTT. This sequence encodes CASSLGGADTQYF.

The chain combines TRBV29-1 with TRBJ1-5, with TRBD1 matching over 9 bases. The CDR3 contains 14 residues. V was clipped by 5 bases and J by 7 bases; unmatched bases: 9. The germline V gene encodes CDR1 SQVTM and CDR2 ANQGSEA. CDR3 region: CSVSQDRGEQPQHF. Written as DNA, the CDR3 is TGCAGCGTTTCACAGGACAGGGGAGAGCAGCCCCAGCATTTT.

The gene calls are TRBV28 and TRBJ2-7; D call uncertain. Per the germline V gene, CDR1 is MDHEN and CDR2 is SYDVKM. Trimming shortened V by 6 bases and J by 4 bases, and 19 bases separated the two germline ends. The CDR3 totals 15 residues. The CDR3 sequence is CASRPVTQLAYEQYF. CDR3 bases: TGTGCCAGCAGACCTGTGACTCAATTGGCTTACGAGCAGTACTTC.

The chain has TRBV7-9 and TRBJ2-3; 8 nucleotides match TRBD2. The CDR3 sequence is 16 residues long. J was trimmed by 6 bases and V by 3 bases; bases with no gene match: 11. Per germline, CDR1 SEHNR and CDR2 FQNEAQ (reference sequence). The CDR3 reads CASSFIPSGHRDTQYF. The CDR3 coding sequence is TGTGCCAGCAGCTTCATCCCTAGCGGGCACAGGGATACGCAGTATTTT.

V and J are TRBV7-8 and TRBJ2-2; 7 nucleotides agree with TRBD2. CDR3 length: 17 residues. The V gene end was trimmed by 0 bases and the J gene end by 1 base; junction bases not matched to a gene: 5. CDR1 is SGHVS and CDR2 is FQNEAQ in the germline V gene. The CDR3 DNA is TGTGCCAGCAGCTTAGCCTATGGCGGGAGGAACACCGGGGAGCTGTTTTTT. The encoded protein is CASSLAYGGRNTGELFF. The entire variable domain, with the rest obtained from reference TRBV7-8 and TRBJ2-2, is as follows: GAGVSQSPRYKVAKRGQDVALRCDPISGHVSLFWYQQALGQGPEFLTYFQNEAQLDKSGLPSDRFFAERPEGSVSTLKIQRTQQEDSAVYLCASSLAYGGRNTGELFFGEGSRLTVL.

The chain carries TRBV2 and TRBJ1-5; 10 bases are a match to TRBD1. V shed 6 bases, J shed 2 bases, and the junction held 4 bases outside the gene matches. Germline V gene lookup returns CDR1 SNHLY and CDR2 FYNNEI. The CDR3 contains 15 residues. The CDR3 DNA sequence: TGTGCCAGCAGGAAGGACAGGGGGGGCAATCAGCCCCAGCATTTT. Its translation: CASRKDRGGNQPQHF.

V is TRBV13 and J is TRBJ2-3, with TRBD2 matching 8 bases. CDR3 length: 15 amino acids. Germline V gene lookup returns CDR1 PRHDT and CDR2 FYEKMQ (reference sequence). V lost 3 bases to trimming and J lost 3 bases; unmatched junction nucleotides: 5. The CDR3 nucleotides are TGTGCCAGCAGCTTTAGGACTAGCCTGACAGATACGCAGTATTTT. Translation: CASSFRTSLTDTQYF.

This clone has more than one count but fewer than ten. The junction and the germline gene differ at one end; a read error may be behind it. The CDR3, as DNA: TGTGCTAGCAGGCAATTCAAGCTATTTGGCTACACCTTC. This translates into CASRQFKLFGYTF. This chain joins TRBV7-7 and TRBJ1-2; D remains unclear. In germline, CDR1 is SSHAT, CDR2 FNYEAQ (reference sequence). The CDR3 runs 13 residues.

This chain connects TRBV9 to TRBJ1-2; 9 bases agree with TRBD1. The CDR3 spans 15 residues. CDR1 and CDR2 (germline): SGDLS, YYNGEE. V shed 4 bases and J 5 bases; nucleotides not matched to a gene: 9. In nucleotides, the CDR3 is TGTGCCAGCAGCAAAAATACCGGGACAGGGTATGGCTACACCTTC. Its protein product is CASSKNTGTGYGYTF.

J is TRBJ2-1 and V is TRBV27, with 11 bases that match TRBD2. Losses at the gene ends were 3 bases for V and 0 bases for J; bases not matched to a gene: 7. Germline CDR1 is MNHEY and CDR2 is SMNVEV (reference sequence). This CDR3 contains 18 residues. CDR3 nucleotide sequence: TGTGCCAGCAGTTTTATGGCTAGCGGGAGGAGCTCCTACAATGAGCAGTTCTTC. Translation: CASSFMASGRSSYNEQFF.

The chain uses TRBV2 and TRBJ2-7; TRBD1 matches at 7 bases. Germline V CDR1 and CDR2: SNHLY, FYNNEI. The CDR3 has 10 amino acids. The junction had 7 bases not matched to a gene; V was cut back by 8 bases and J by 12 bases. CDR3 in amino acids: CASGDSLRYV. The CDR3 DNA follows: TGTGCCAGCGGGGACAGCTTGCGGTACGTC.

The chain combines TRBV29-1 with TRBJ2-2; 9 nucleotides agree with TRBD1. This CDR3 comprises 14 residues. Germline CDR1 is SQVTM and CDR2 is ANQGSEA. The chain's CDR3 is CSDRGGRNTGELFF. In DNA form, the CDR3 reads TGCAGTGACAGGGGGGGTAGGAACACCGGGGAGCTGTTTTTT.

The chain carries TRBV9 and TRBJ1-1, with D possibly being TRBD1 (5 bases). CDR3 length equals 13 residues. Trimming took 2 bases from V and 2 from J, leaving 7 bases between them. Germline V gives CDR1 SGDLS, CDR2 YYNGEE. CDR3 DNA sequence: TGTGCCAGCAGCGTGACAGTAAACACTGAAGCTTTCTTT. It yields the protein CASSVTVNTEAFF.

This clone was recorded once. This chain joins TRBV7-3 and TRBJ2-7, with D maybe TRBD2 (5 bases). Germline loops: CDR1 SGHTA, CDR2 FQGTGA. This CDR3 contains 17 residues. V shed 2 bases and J shed 0 bases, with 17 bases lying between them. The CDR3 loop is CASSLGRITGFSYEQYF. The CDR3, as DNA: TGTGCCAGCAGCTTAGGTAGGATTACGGGGTTCTCCTACGAGCAGTACTTC. The whole variable domain, remainder taken from reference TRBV7-3 and TRBJ2-7, is GAGVSQTPSNKVTEKGKYVELRCDPISGHTALYWYRQSLGQGPEFLIYFQGTGAADDSGLPNDRFFAVRPEGSVSTLKIQRTERGDSAVYLCASSLGRITGFSYEQYFGPGTRLTVT.

This chain links TRBV9 with TRBJ2-2; the D gene is possibly TRBD1 (5 bases). The V gene's germline CDR1 is SGDLS and CDR2 YYNGEE. The CDR3 totals 17 residues. V was pared by 2 bases and J by 5 bases, with 19 bases between. DNA of the CDR3: TGTGCCAGCAGCGTGACCTGGGGCTCTCTACAAACCGGGGAGCTGTTTTTT. Protein product: CASSVTWGSLQTGELFF.